The 25 T cell receptor beta chains reported below all come from one sample, sequenced in a study of OX40 agonist ivuxolimab in advanced cancers. Profiled with immunoSEQ multiplex PCR; TCRdb holds only in-frame clones, not every one. The table lists 60,000 to 70,000 clones, approximately 80% of them singletons. The sequencing used CD4+ or CD8+ T cells sorted from blood, collected in a trial of the OX40 agonist ivuxolimab. Source of these receptors: an adult with an advanced solid tumor such as melanoma, head and neck, liver or kidney cancer.

The CDR3 sequence: CASSLSSSGAADTQYF. The CDR3 region has the DNA TGTGCCAGCAGCCTCTCCTCTAGCGGGGCCGCAGATACGCAGTATTTT. The chain carries TRBV9 and TRBJ2-3, with TRBD2 identical over 9 bases. CDR3 length equals 16 residues. Germline V CDR1 and CDR2: SGDLS, YYNGEE. J gave up 4 bases and V 4 bases, and 10 bases lay outside the gene matches.

By sample fraction, this clone is medium-sized. This rearrangement joins TRBV7-3 to TRBJ2-1, with 9 nucleotides matching TRBD1. The ends lost 3 bases at V and 8 bases at J; junction bases unmatched: 5. The CDR3 covers 14 residues. Germline V gives CDR1 SGHTA, CDR2 FQGTGA. Here the CDR3 reads CASSFGTGMDEQFF. The CDR3 DNA reads TGTGCCAGCAGCTTTGGGACAGGGATGGATGAGCAGTTCTTC.

The chain recombines TRBV5-4 with TRBJ2-2, with D tentatively TRBD2 (5 bases). Deletions cut 3 bases from V and 0 bases from J, with 12 bases between. The CDR3 contains 16 residues. The germline CDR1 and CDR2 sequences are SGHNT and YYREEE (reference sequence). DNA for the CDR3: TGTGCCAGCAGCTCCCCGTTCGGGGCGAACACCGGGGAGCTGTTTTTT. Residues: CASSSPFGANTGELFF.

This chain joins TRBV6-5 and TRBJ1-4, with D perhaps TRBD1 (6 bases). V was cut by 4 bases and J by 4 bases, with 10 bases left in between. There are 14 residues in the CDR3. Germline loops: CDR1 MNHEY, CDR2 SVGAGI. As DNA, the CDR3 is TGTGCCAGCAGTTGGGGAGGGGGTAATGAAAAACTGTTTTTT. Its translation is CASSWGGGNEKLFF.

The chain recombines TRBV19 with TRBJ1-3; TRBD1 is a possible D gene (5 bases). The V and J ends lost 5 bases and 0 bases respectively, with 11 bases between them. The CDR3 length is 15 residues. The germline V gene encodes CDR1 LNHDA and CDR2 SQIVND (reference sequence). Here the CDR3 reads CASSPQRGSGNTIYF. The CDR3 region has the DNA TGTGCCAGTAGTCCACAGAGGGGCTCTGGAAACACCATATATTTT.

This clone was seen a few times. The genes are TRBV5-6 and TRBJ1-4; D not certain. The CDR3 loop spans 13 amino acids. The V gene lost 0 bases and the J gene lost 5 bases, with 5 bases spanning the gap. The germline CDR1 and CDR2 sequences are SGHDT and YYEEEE. The CDR3 bases are TGTGCCAGCAGCTTGGGGGCGAATGAAAAACTGTTTTTT. Its protein product is CASSLGANEKLFF.

The chain has TRBV10-1 and TRBJ1-2, with no clear D. Germline values: CDR1 WNHNN, CDR2 SYGVQD (reference sequence). The CDR3 has 18 amino acids. V was cut by 3 bases and J by 1 base, with 21 bases left in between. The CDR3 sequence: CASSEKDPSFRGNYGYTF. In DNA, the CDR3 is TGCGCCAGCAGTGAAAAAGACCCTTCATTTCGGGGTAACTATGGCTACACCTTC.

The chain uses TRBV5-1 and TRBJ1-1; 8 bases fit TRBD1. The CDR3 has 14 residues. V was clipped by 4 bases and J by 8 bases; unmatched bases: 10. Germline CDR1 is SGHRS and CDR2 is YFSETQ. CDR3 in amino acids: CASSAGQGVEEAFF. The CDR3 bases are TGCGCCAGCAGCGCCGGACAGGGTGTAGAAGAAGCTTTCTTT.

By frequency in the sample, this clone is medium-sized (0.01 to 0.1%). The same CDR3 also results from other DNA sequences found in this sample. The rearrangement joins TRBV28 to TRBJ2-7; D remains ambiguous. Germline CDR1 is MDHEN and CDR2 is SYDVKM. The V end lost 5 bases, the J end lost 0 bases, and 2 bases lay between the germline ends. The CDR3 length is 11 residues. The CDR3 DNA follows: TGTGCCAGCAGTCGCTCCTACGAGCAGTACTTC. Translation: CASSRSYEQYF.

The chain uses TRBV30 and TRBJ2-1; TRBD1 is a possible D gene (6 bases). The CDR3 consists of 15 residues. Trimming pared 4 bases from V and 0 bases from J, leaving 13 bases between. From germline, CDR1 is GTSNPN and CDR2 SVGIG (reference sequence). CDR3 sequence (DNA): TGTGCCTGGACTGTCCAGGGGAGCTCCTACAATGAGCAGTTCTTC. Its protein is CAWTVQGSSYNEQFF.

The chain employs TRBV5-8 and TRBJ2-6; D is possibly TRBD1 (6 bases). The CDR3 totals 16 residues. Trimming cost V 4 bases and J 2 bases, with 13 bases left between them. Germline V gene lookup returns CDR1 SGHTS and CDR2 YDEGEE. The chain's CDR3 is CASSLGNRAGANVLTF. The CDR3 bases are TGTGCCAGCAGCCTAGGAAACAGGGCTGGGGCCAACGTCCTGACTTTC.

This chain joins TRBV4-3 and TRBJ2-7, with TRBD2 identical over 8 bases. Germline CDR1 is LGHNA and CDR2 is YSLEER. J was trimmed by 2 bases and V by 0 bases; bases with no gene match: 3. The CDR3 extends over 15 amino acids. The CDR3 region is CASSQEAAGAYEQYF. The CDR3 DNA reads TGCGCCAGCAGCCAAGAAGCAGCGGGGGCCTACGAGCAGTACTTC.

This clone was recorded a few times. The V gene is TRBV6-4, the J gene TRBJ2-1; no clear D. Trimming removed 4 bases at V and 7 bases at J, with 11 bases between. This CDR3 is 13 amino acids long. Germline V CDR1 and CDR2: MRHNA, SNTAGT. The CDR3 here is CASSVNSVNEQFF. The CDR3 coding sequence is TGTGCCAGCAGTGTCAATTCGGTGAATGAGCAGTTCTTC.

The gene calls are TRBV27 and TRBJ1-5; 10 positions match TRBD1. There are 16 residues in the CDR3. Germline values: CDR1 MNHEY, CDR2 SMNVEV (reference sequence). V was clipped by 5 bases and J by 7 bases; unmatched bases: 11. The CDR3 protein is CASSGRQGAQEQPQHF. For the CDR3, the DNA is TGTGCCAGCAGTGGGAGACAGGGGGCGCAGGAACAGCCCCAGCATTTT.

The chain links TRBV14 to TRBJ1-3; D is undetermined. CDR3 length: 12 amino acids. CDR1 SGHDN and CDR2 FVKESK come from the germline V gene. Trimming pared 3 bases from V and 8 bases from J, leaving 8 bases between. CDR3 in amino acids: CASSQTEYTIYF. In DNA form, the CDR3 reads TGTGCCAGCAGCCAGACGGAATACACCATATATTTT.

The V gene is TRBV18, the J gene TRBJ2-3, with D possibly being TRBD2 (5 bases). Germline-derived CDR1 and CDR2 are KGHSH and LQKENI. Trimming stripped 3 bases from V and 1 base from J, with 17 bases between. This CDR3 is built from 17 residues. In DNA, the CDR3 is TGTGCCAGCTCACCTCCCAACCGGCGGGTACGCACAGATACGCAGTATTTT. Protein product: CASSPPNRRVRTDTQYF.

DNA for the CDR3: TGTGCCAGCACCGAACAGGGGAGGTTTGTAAATGAGCAGTTCTTC. Translation gives CASTEQGRFVNEQFF. The chain carries TRBV7-8 and TRBJ2-1; perhaps TRBD1 as D (7 bases). CDR3 size: 15 residues. CDR1 is SGHVS and CDR2 is FQNEAQ in the germline V gene. V lost 7 bases and J lost 7, with 20 bases in between.

The rearrangement joins TRBV10-3 to TRBJ2-1; 8 nucleotides match TRBD1. Germline CDR1 ENHRY, CDR2 SYGVKD. Losses at the gene ends were 4 bases for V and 4 bases for J; bases not matched to a gene: 3. The CDR3 loop spans 14 amino acids. As DNA, the CDR3 is TGTGCCATCAGTGCTACAGGGGGATACAATGAGCAGTTCTTC. It is translated as CAISATGGYNEQFF.

The genes are TRBV2 and TRBJ2-3; D not resolved. The V and J ends lost 8 bases and 2 bases respectively, with 11 bases between them. Germline CDR1 reads SNHLY; CDR2 reads FYNNEI. This CDR3 has 13 amino acids. CDR3 sequence: CASSQENTDTQYF. The DNA for the CDR3 is TGTGCCAGCTCCCAGGAGAACACAGATACGCAGTATTTT.

This sequence joins TRBV18 and TRBJ2-2, with 7 bases lining up with TRBD1. J gave up 0 bases and V 8 bases, and 3 bases lay outside the gene matches. Germline CDR1 is KGHSH and CDR2 is LQKENI. The CDR3 loop spans 14 amino acids. CDR3 in DNA: TGTGCCAGCCCTGGGACAGCGAACACCGGGGAGCTGTTTTTT. As protein: CASPGTANTGELFF.

Details on this clone: This CDR3 is also generated by other DNA sequences in the sample. This chain links TRBV25-1 with TRBJ1-4; 9 nucleotides line up with TRBD1. The V segment lost 10 bases and the J segment 7 bases; nucleotides outside the gene matches: 7. The CDR3 extends over 13 amino acids. Germline V gives CDR1 MGHDK, CDR2 SYGVNS. The DNA for the CDR3 is TGTGCCACAGAGGGACAGGGAAGTGAAAAACTGTTTTTT. Translating it yields CATEGQGSEKLFF.

The chain carries TRBV28 and TRBJ1-2, with D possibly being TRBD1 (5 bases). V was clipped by 6 bases and J by 5 bases, with 19 bases between them. In germline, CDR1 is MDHEN, CDR2 SYDVKM. The length of the CDR3 is 15 residues. CDR3 coding DNA: TGTGCCAGCAGGACCCCGGGGGGGACGGAATATGGCTACACCTTC. This codes for CASRTPGGTEYGYTF.

In this sample, this clone turned up a few times. The rearrangement links TRBV4-1 to TRBJ2-5; weak D call: TRBD2 (7 bases). V gave up 2 bases and J gave up 4 bases, with 17 bases separating them. The V gene's germline CDR1 is MGHRA and CDR2 YSYEKL. The CDR3 extends over 16 amino acids. The CDR3 bases are TGCGCCAGCAGCCAAATAACCGTCGGGGGGCTAGAGACCCAGTACTTC. This codes for CASSQITVGGLETQYF.

This clone was seen once. The rearrangement links TRBV7-2 to TRBJ1-1, with 7 bases lining up with TRBD1. Germline V gene lookup returns CDR1 SGHTA and CDR2 FQGNSA. V lost 4 bases and J lost 5; bases outside the gene matches: 13. This CDR3 region has 16 residues. The CDR3: CASSSIITGEKTEAFF. The CDR3 DNA reads TGTGCCAGCAGCTCTATCATTACAGGGGAGAAAACTGAAGCTTTCTTT.

The genes are TRBV5-4 and TRBJ1-1, with TRBD1 as a possible D gene (5 bases). This CDR3 spans 14 amino acids. Germline CDR1 reads SGHNT; CDR2 reads YYREEE (reference sequence). V lost 4 bases to trimming and J lost 0 bases, with 10 bases between them. This CDR3 is CASSGAAMNTEAFF. The CDR3 DNA reads as TGTGCCAGCAGCGGGGCGGCCATGAACACTGAAGCTTTCTTT. Together with reference TRBV5-4 and TRBJ1-1, the CDR3 gives the full variable domain: ETGVTQSPTHLIKTRGQQVTLRCSSQSGHNTVSWYQQALGQGPQFIFQYYREEENGRGNFPPRFSGLQFPNYSSELNVNALELDDSALYLCASSGAAMNTEAFFGQGTRLTVV.